The clone carrying this T cell receptor (beta chain) came up many times. Its target is not known. Both iRepertoire HTBI primers and Arm-PCR of CDR3 regions were used to build the TCR beta libraries. TCRdb fed the multiplex PCR reads into MiXCR, producing one record per CDR3 protein. The sample gives around 460,000 distinct CDR3 sequences, roughly a fifth of which show up once; roughly 7.1% is in the top ten. This specimen comes from a study of regulatory T cells in long-lasting Graves disease. Whole-study findings and limits: Examination was confined to peripheral blood, excluding thyroid tissue.

Trimming pared 2 bases from V and 2 bases from J, leaving 9 bases between. The CDR3 runs to 14 residues. Time point described: persistent/refractory GD, antithyroid drugs over 5 years with positive TRAb. With RNA extracted from PBMCs as input, the TCR library was made. The genes are TRBV12-3 or TRBV12-4 and TRBJ1-2; D remains ambiguous. Sequenced material: peripheral blood mononuclear cells (PBMCs), taken when the disease was refractory, from a patient treated with antithyroid drugs. The sequence came from a female donor with Graves disease. The CDR3 sequence: CASSLHYSNYGYTF. DNA for the CDR3: TGTGCCAGCAGTTTACACTACAGCAACTATGGCTACACCTTC.